This record looks at one T cell receptor beta chain sequence and its context. PCR primers comprised 60 Vbeta and 13 Jbeta primers. This table comes from immunoSEQ multiplex PCR, and its TCRdb copy is limited to in-frame clones, with some not included. This sample has fewer than 250,000 clones; around 79% occur once, and the top ten carry roughly 1.5%. This specimen belongs to a study of cytomegalovirus exposure and HLA in healthy donors. The clonotype was recovered from a woman in her 50s in good health and CMV-seronegative. The sequencing sample was made of PBMCs.

The CDR3 nucleotides read TGTGCCAGCAGCGGCGGGGGGCTAGCCTACGAGCAGTACTTC. This sequence encodes CASSGGGLAYEQYF. The chain couples TRBV7-2 to TRBJ2-7; 8 positions agree with TRBD2. The CDR3 runs 14 residues. CDR1 is SGHTA and CDR2 is FQGNSA in the germline V gene. Losses at the gene ends were 5 bases for V and 2 bases for J; bases not matched to a gene: 5.